This entry features one TCR beta chain sequence. The clone's antigen remains unknown. Per-nucleotide qualities are absent, and no much larger clonotype sits a single base away. Library preparation used the immunoSEQ multiplex PCR assay. TCRbeta CDR3 sequencing was done by Adaptive Biotechnologies at survey depth, reporting CDR3 sequences, V/J genes, productive frequency and template counts. Amplification of TCR beta CDR3 regions was performed from genomic DNA rather than from RNA. In the paper's pipeline: Jensen-Shannon divergence served to quantify pairwise repertoire overlap between tissues, with 0 meaning identical and 1 meaning complete divergence. Based on pairwise JSD values, tissues were grouped by single-linkage agglomerative hierarchical clustering, and the results were shown as dendrograms. GLIPH2 was run on all patient samples with simulation_depth 1000, kmer_min_depth 3 and cdr3_length_cutoff 8, and groups with more than two unique CDR3s were retained. In a standardized tissue-overlap score, Jaccard GLIPH-group overlap across patients was extrapolated to a standard repertoire size of 1000 clones. Linear mixed-effect models, with tissue as a fixed effect and individual as a random effect, were used to test how diversity related to clinical or experimental variables. TCRdb re-hosts the immuneACCESS table, in-frame sequences only. Its copies lack some clones; in the studies checked, an unresolved V gene accounts for under half of them, and the cause for the rest is not known. That table is the source of V, J and clone size, and D and trimming were worked out from the DNA. The sample table lists under 3,500 clones, 64% of them with a count of one. Roughly 23% of the sample is taken by the ten largest.

These data belong to a study of tissue T cells after allogeneic stem cell transplantation (dated by TCRdb to 2021 to 2024). Context from the whole study: Grafts from donors were received by all GVHD patients, with a handful of grafts being unmodified and three being CD34-selected to deplete T cells. If a tissue had multiple samples, a pathologist reviewed H&E sections so that samples with histologically apparent lymphocytes got priority for sequencing. The human arm was a prospective observational study without blinding or randomization. TCR beta repertoires were profiled across many tissues obtained from research autopsies of patients with and without GVHD, as well as in mouse models of GVHD.

From the cysteine up to the phenylalanine, the CDR3 has a length of 15 residues. CDR3 DNA is the only sequence kept; it has 45 bases, read in frame from the first base. The CDR1 and CDR2 encoded by the germline V gene are SNHLY and FYNNEI. A distance of 14 bases separates the germline ends of V and J, which lose 2 bases and 3 bases respectively. Broader findings and caveats from the paper: Few T cell clones were found to be shared across patients, but shared repertoire signatures across patients were revealed in a tissue-specific fashion by motif-based clustering. Sampling depth was acknowledged as a limitation, and the patient cohort was both small and clinically heterogeneous. Within patients, how anatomically similar the tissues were was a key factor in shaping TCR repertoire composition, regardless of disease or transplant status. Which tissue TCRs were alloreactive or antigen-specific was not determined in the study, and some clones might have been persisting host cells. In both patients and mice, only a limited portion of the TCR repertoire detected in tissues was captured by blood and spleen T cells.

The time point label of this sample denotes: human tissue collected at research (rapid) autopsy. Over an approximately three-year period, about 7 adult allo-HCT recipients who had steroid-refractory GVHD were prospectively enrolled in a research-autopsy study. Gastrointestinal GVHD was present in all GVHD patients, each of whom received several lines of GVHD-directed therapy, and five of these patients also had skin involvement. After a median post-mortem interval of roughly 8.9 hours, autopsy tissues were collected, including GI sites from esophagus to rectum, liver, skin, and lymphoid organs such as spleen. Autopsy specimens were bisected, with one portion flash-frozen in liquid nitrogen and the rest formalin-fixed; GI outer muscle layers were removed. Genomic DNA was extracted from frozen tissues using the Mag-Bind Blood & Tissue DNA HDQ 96 Kit on a Chemagic 360 or the DNeasy Blood & Tissue Kit. Extracted DNA was further purified with the Genomic DNA Clean & Concentrator-25 kit because of concern about red blood cell contamination.

This clonotype originated in a male patient at least 60 years old with steroid-refractory graft-versus-host disease after an allogeneic stem cell transplant. The graft donor may be the source of some T cells after a transplant. The rearranged chain carries TRBV2 and TRBJ2-7, and perhaps TRBD1 as D gene, on 5 matching bases. The input for sequencing was jejunal tissue, taken at autopsy. The encoded CDR3 is CASSERAGYVYEQYF. The DNA sequence follows: TGTGCCAGCAGTGAAAGGGCAGGGTATGTCTACGAGCAGTACTTC.